The rows below give T cell receptor beta chains drawn from one sample of a study of T-cell memory formation after mild COVID-19. MiXCR was run by TCRdb on the 5' RACE reads, yielding one entry per CDR3 protein. The sample consists of fewer than 250,000 distinct CDR3 sequences, 25% to 35% of them appearing once. Sample: PBMCs or a T cell subset sorted from them (not recorded which). The receptors derive from an adult woman who had mild COVID-19 (a few samples of this study predate the infection). Cell type and time point are not known. CDR3s include the opening cysteine and the closing phenylalanine or tryptophan. A D gene is named only where the DNA matches it firmly. Only some rows state a clone size, as once, few, many or a class for expanded clones.

CDR3nt	CDR3aa	abundance	d_gene	v_gene	j_gene
TGCAGTGCTAGAGATTCCGGGACAGTTAAAACTGAAGCTTTCTTT	CSARDSGTVKTEAFF	few	TRBD1	TRBV20-1	TRBJ1-1
TGTGCCAGCAGCCCGCGGACTAGCCAAGAGACCCAGTACTTC	CASSPRTSQETQYF	few	TRBD2	TRBV5-5	TRBJ2-5
TGTGCCAGCAGCCGCGGACTGAGCTCCTACGAGCAGTACTTC	CASSRGLSSYEQYF	-	-	TRBV7-2	TRBJ2-7
TGCGCCAGCAGCCAACCCGGGACAGTCGACTATGGCTACACCTTC	CASSQPGTVDYGYTF	few	TRBD1	TRBV4-1	TRBJ1-2
TGTGCCAGCAGCTTTGGGGCTGGAGATACGCAGTATTTT	CASSFGAGDTQYF	-	-	TRBV7-2	TRBJ2-3
TGTGCCAGCAGCTTAGCGGGACAGATGAACACTGAAGCTTTCTTT	CASSLAGQMNTEAFF	-	TRBD1	TRBV7-9	TRBJ1-1
TGTGCCAGCAGCCAAAGGGAGGGGTTTAGGGACGAGCAGTACTTC	CASSQREGFRDEQYF	-	TRBD2	TRBV4-2	TRBJ2-7
TGCAGTGCTAGAGATCCGGGCCCGGGAGATACGCAGTATTTT	CSARDPGPGDTQYF	-	-	TRBV20-1	TRBJ2-3
TGTGCCAGCAGCGCTGGAGGGTGGGGGACTGAAGCTTTCTTT	CASSAGGWGTEAFF	-	-	TRBV9	TRBJ1-1
TGTGCCAGCAGCTGGTCCATCTCCGGGACGGTCGAGGGGACCCAGTACTTC	CASSWSISGTVEGTQYF	-	-	TRBV7-9	TRBJ2-5
TGTGCCAGCAGCTTCTTAGGAGGGACAGGGAGCACAGATACGCAGTATTTT	CASSFLGGTGSTDTQYF	-	TRBD1	TRBV11-2	TRBJ2-3
TGTGCCAGCAGAGACATGAACACTGAAGCTTTCTTT	CASRDMNTEAFF	few	-	TRBV2	TRBJ1-1
TGTGCCAGCAGTTACCGCCAGGGTTCGGGCACAGATACGCAGTATTTT	CASSYRQGSGTDTQYF	few	-	TRBV6-6	TRBJ2-3
TGTGCCAGTAGTATCGGCCAGCCCTATGGCTACACCTTC	CASSIGQPYGYTF	-	-	TRBV19	TRBJ1-2
TGCAGTGCCCCTCTGGCAGGACGACTAAACACTGAAGCTTTCTTT	CSAPLAGRLNTEAFF	-	-	TRBV20-1	TRBJ1-1